The 17 T cell receptor beta chains below were found in one sample sequenced in a study of blood T cells in healthy people across ages. Alongside a J-beta primer mix, a sample-barcoded 5' primer served in a second PCR lasting roughly 7 to 11 cycles. Via MiXCR, TCRdb re-called the 5' RACE reads, giving one row per CDR3 protein. The data show more than 700,000 distinct CDR3 sequences, about 55% seen once. Source material: blood. The source of these receptors is a man older than 75 in good health.

CDR3 amino acids: CASSPGISEEYF. CDR3 DNA sequence: TGCGCCAGCAGCCCTGGGATCTCAGAGGAGTACTTC. The chain is built from TRBV5-1 and TRBJ2-7; D gene ambiguous. The CDR3 loop spans 12 amino acids. Germline CDR1 is SGHRS and CDR2 is YFSETQ. V was shortened by 4 bases and J by 11 bases, with 16 bases between the two germline ends. Looking up the rest from reference TRBV5-1 and TRBJ2-7 gives the full variable domain: KAGVTQTPRYLIKTRGQQVTLSCSPISGHRSVSWYQQTPGQGLQFLFEYFSETQRNKGNFPGRFSGRQFSNSRSEMNVSTLELGDSALYLCASSPGISEEYFGPGTRLTVT.

This chain links TRBV3-1 with TRBJ1-5, with D maybe TRBD1 (5 bases). V lost 4 bases to trimming and J lost 11 bases, with 18 bases between them. Germline assignment: CDR1 LGHDT and CDR2 YNNKEL (reference sequence). This CDR3 contains 14 residues. The CDR3 protein is CASSLGTALRTQHF. CDR3 nucleotides: TGTGCCAGCAGCCTTGGGACGGCCCTTAGGACCCAGCATTTT.

Of note for this clonotype: Germline is not matched at one junction end, which may reflect a read error. The chain employs TRBV7-9 and TRBJ2-7, with no clear D. Looked up from germline, CDR1 is SEHNR and CDR2 is FQNEAQ (reference sequence). The CDR3 covers 12 residues. CDR3 in DNA: TGTGCCAGCAGCTTTACGTCCTACGTGCAGTACTTC. The encoded protein is CASSFTSYVQYF.

In its sample, this clonotype was seen once. The chain employs TRBV5-1 and TRBJ1-5; D not certain. Germline-derived CDR1 and CDR2 are SGHRS and YFSETQ. The CDR3 runs to 15 residues. V shed 0 bases and J shed 6 bases, with 13 bases lying between them. This CDR3 is CASSLGTAGGQPQHF. CDR3 bases: TGCGCCAGCAGCTTGGGTACGGCTGGAGGTCAGCCCCAGCATTTT.

This chain links TRBV5-1 with TRBJ2-2, with 7 positions matching TRBD1. CDR3 length: 13 amino acids. CDR1 is SGHRS and CDR2 is YFSETQ in the germline V gene. The junction had 2 bases not matched to a gene; V was cut back by 5 bases and J by 4 bases. The CDR3 loop reads CASRRQGTGELFF. The CDR3 region has the DNA TGCGCCAGCAGAAGACAGGGCACCGGGGAGCTGTTTTTT.

This chain connects TRBV7-9 to TRBJ1-1; a weak D match, TRBD1 (5 bases). Germline CDR1 is SEHNR and CDR2 is FQNEAQ (reference sequence). This CDR3 is built from 17 residues. Trimming shortened V by 5 bases and J by 4 bases, and 23 bases separated the two germline ends. The CDR3 is CASSPGHGVIRGTEAFF. CDR3 DNA sequence: TGTGCCAGCAGCCCGGGGCATGGCGTGATTCGGGGCACTGAAGCTTTCTTT. Full variable domain (remainder filled in from reference TRBV7-9 and TRBJ1-1): DTGVSQNPRHKITKRGQNVTFRCDPISEHNRLYWYRQTLGQGPEFLTYFQNEAQLEKSRLLSDRFSAERPKGSFSTLEIQRTEQGDSAMYLCASSPGHGVIRGTEAFFGQGTRLTVV.

This clonotype was observed a single time. This sequence joins TRBV4-1 and TRBJ2-1, with TRBD2 identical over 8 bases. The CDR3 covers 15 residues. J gave up 9 bases and V 1 base, and 8 bases lay outside the gene matches. Germline V gene sequence: CDR1 MGHRA, CDR2 YSYEKL. The CDR3 DNA is TGCGCCAGCAGCCAAGCGGTGCGGGAGGACGGTGAGCAGTTCTTC. It yields the protein CASSQAVREDGEQFF.

V usage is TRBV20-1 and J usage is TRBJ2-4, with a possible D match to TRBD1 (7 bases). With the DNA end fitting TRBJ2-7 better, the J assignment may be wrong. Germline V gives CDR1 DFQATT, CDR2 SNEGSKA (reference sequence). CDR3 length equals 14 residues. In DNA, the CDR3 is TGCAGTGCGAATACCGCAGGGGGGATGTGCGAGCAGTACTTC. The encoded protein is CSANTAGGMCEQYF.

This clonotype came up a few times. DNA of the CDR3: TGTGCCAGCAGTCAACAGGGACGGGGTGGCTACACCTTC. This gives the protein CASSQQGRGGYTF. The V gene is TRBV6-4, the J gene TRBJ1-2, with TRBD1 as a possible D gene (6 bases). Germline assignment: CDR1 MRHNA and CDR2 SNTAGT. The CDR3 is made up of 13 amino acids. V was pared by 5 bases and J by 7 bases, with 14 bases between.

The chain links TRBV3-1 to TRBJ1-4, with D hard to call. The CDR3 extends over 14 amino acids. The V gene lost 2 bases and the J gene lost 7 bases, with 11 bases spanning the gap. Germline loops: CDR1 LGHDT, CDR2 YNNKEL (reference sequence). The CDR3 region is CASSQFSNSEKLFF. The CDR3 bases are TGTGCCAGCAGCCAATTTTCGAATAGTGAAAAACTGTTTTTT.

The chain couples TRBV13 to TRBJ1-1; D is possibly TRBD1 (6 bases). Germline loops: CDR1 PRHDT, CDR2 FYEKMQ (reference sequence). Trimming shortened V by 9 bases and J by 4 bases, and 21 bases separated the two germline ends. This CDR3 comprises 15 residues. The CDR3 sequence is CASKLGGPGTTEAFF. Written as DNA, the CDR3 is TGTGCCAGTAAGTTAGGGGGGCCGGGGACCACTGAAGCTTTCTTT.

Remarks on this clonotype: At one boundary the junction diverges from the germline segment, which might be a read error. The genes are TRBV5-1 and TRBJ2-7, with TRBD1 identical over 7 bases. The end of the DNA fits TRBJ2-5 better, so the J call may be wrong. Germline V gene sequence: CDR1 SGHRS, CDR2 YFSETQ. CDR3 length: 14 amino acids. The CDR3 protein is CANSSSTGSETQYF. The CDR3 bases are TGCGCCAACAGCTCCTCGACAGGGTCGGAGACCCAGTACTTC.

The V and J genes are TRBV11-2 and TRBJ2-1; D is undetermined. The CDR3 is 13 residues long. The germline V gene encodes CDR1 SGHAT and CDR2 FQNNGV. V was trimmed by 6 bases and J by 12 bases, leaving 18 bases between them. CDR3 bases: TGTGCCAGCAGGCTGGACGGTCTGCATGGGCAGTTCTTC. This translates into CASRLDGLHGQFF.

V and J are TRBV10-3 and TRBJ2-1; the D gene is possibly TRBD1 (6 bases). V was shortened by 8 bases and J by 7 bases, with 15 bases between the two germline ends. Germline values: CDR1 ENHRY, CDR2 SYGVKD. This CDR3 has 13 amino acids. In DNA, the CDR3 is TGTGCCATCCGGGACACCGCTAGTAATGAGCAGTTCTTC. It encodes CAIRDTASNEQFF.

Only a few counts were recorded for this clonotype. The genes are TRBV11-2 and TRBJ2-7, with 12 bases matching TRBD2. This CDR3 spans 16 amino acids. V shed 4 bases, J shed 4 bases, and the junction held 8 bases outside the gene matches. Germline V gene lookup returns CDR1 SGHAT and CDR2 FQNNGV. CDR3 nucleotide sequence: TGTGCCAGCAGCTCCCGGACTAGCGGGATAGGTTACGAGCAGTACTTC. Amino acids: CASSSRTSGIGYEQYF.

The V gene is TRBV27, the J gene TRBJ2-2; possible D gene TRBD1, 5 bases. Trimming pared 5 bases from V and 8 bases from J, leaving 9 bases between. Germline V lookup: CDR1 MNHEY, CDR2 SMNVEV (reference sequence). The CDR3 is 12 residues long. CDR3 protein: CASSGASGELFF. As DNA, the CDR3 is TGTGCCAGCAGTGGGGCATCGGGGGAGCTGTTTTTT.

In regard to this clonotype: One end of the junction does not line up with germline, which may come from a read error. The chain recombines TRBV7-3 with TRBJ2-1; the match to TRBD2 covers 9 bases. Germline lookup yields CDR1 SGHTA and CDR2 FQGTGA. CDR3 size: 15 residues. Here the CDR3 DNA reads TGTGCCAGCAGCTTGTACCTAGCGGGGAACAATGCGCAGTTCTTC. Its translation is CASSLYLAGNNAQFF.